These 6 T cell receptor beta chains share one sample of origin, sequenced in a study of shared clonotypes between healthy human individuals. Here immunoSEQ multiplex PCR was the method, and the copy in TCRdb shows in-frame clones only, minus some. The sample shows some 2.1 million clones, 95% of them seen only once. Material for sequencing was naive CD4+ T cells sorted from blood. Subset denoted: CD45RA+ positively selected. These receptors were collected from a man aged 18 to 29 in good health.

The J gene is TRBJ1-3, the V gene TRBV28, with 8 bases matching TRBD1. The junction had 8 bases not matched to a gene; V was cut back by 1 base and J by 0 bases. The CDR3 has 18 residues. Germline V CDR1 and CDR2: MDHEN, SYDVKM. The CDR3 nucleotides are TGTGCCAGCAGTTTATTACGGGGACAGGATAGCTCTGGAAACACCATATATTTT. Translated: CASSLLRGQDSSGNTIYF. The full variable domain, completed using reference TRBV28 and TRBJ1-3, is DVKVTQSSRYLVKRTGEKVFLECVQDMDHENMFWYRQDPGLGLRLIYFSYDVKMKEKGDIPEGYSVSREKKERFSLILESASTNQTSMYLCASSLLRGQDSSGNTIYFGEGSWLTVV.

The genes are TRBV7-2 and TRBJ2-5; 8 bases map to TRBD1. The J segment lost 2 bases and the V segment lost 5 bases, leaving 7 bases of the junction unmatched. This CDR3 region has 15 residues. The V gene's germline CDR1 is SGHTA and CDR2 FQGNSA. The DNA for the CDR3 is TGTGCCAGCAGCCCCCGGACAGGGCGGCAAGAGACCCAGTACTTC. Protein sequence: CASSPRTGRQETQYF.

The chain has TRBV29-1 and TRBJ1-4, with TRBD1 matching over 9 bases. The assigned J gene may be wrong: the sequence end matches TRBJ2-2 better. The CDR3 is 13 residues long. The germline V gene has CDR1 SQVTM and CDR2 ANQGSEA. The CDR3 sequence: CSVGITGGRELFF. The DNA for the CDR3 is TGCAGCGTTGGTATTACAGGGGGCCGGGAGCTGTTTTTT.

The chain couples TRBV7-2 to TRBJ1-6; 8 bases are a match to TRBD1. Germline trimming cut 0 bases from V and 9 bases from J; bases unmatched to any gene: 4. The CDR3 runs 15 residues. The V gene's germline CDR1 is SGHTA and CDR2 FQGNSA. The CDR3 spells CASSLAAGGGSPLHF. CDR3 bases: TGTGCCAGCAGCTTAGCGGCAGGGGGCGGTTCACCCCTCCACTTT.

The chain combines TRBV5-6 with TRBJ1-3; D call uncertain. The V and J ends lost 5 bases and 4 bases respectively, with 10 bases between them. Germline CDR1 is SGHDT and CDR2 is YYEEEE. CDR3 size: 13 residues. The CDR3 region has the DNA TGTGCCAGCAGTGTTGATGGCGGAAACACCATATATTTT. It translates to CASSVDGGNTIYF.

The V call is TRBV5-6, the J call TRBJ2-3; D call uncertain. Trimming removed 0 bases from V and 1 base from J, with 9 bases in between. This CDR3 contains 15 residues. Germline CDR1 reads SGHDT; CDR2 reads YYEEEE. This chain's CDR3 is CASSLVYFGTDTQYF. The CDR3 region has the DNA TGTGCCAGCAGCTTGGTGTACTTCGGCACAGATACGCAGTATTTT.